Listed below are T cell receptor beta chains from one sample, sequenced in a study of PD-1 blockade in classical Hodgkin lymphoma. The repertoire was sequenced with immunoSEQ multiplex PCR; TCRdb's copy has only in-frame clones and lacks some. The sample holds approximately 20,000 clones, 65% to 80% seen once. The sample was peripheral blood mononuclear cells (PBMCs), taken before the fourth cycle of nivolumab. Every receptor here comes from a human donor with classical Hodgkin lymphoma. Each CDR3 is given with its conserved first and last residue. D genes are given only for firm matches. Only part of the rows carry a size: once, few, many, or a class if the clone is expanded.

- TRBJ1-2 TRBV10-3 TRBD1 CAIADRGGNYGYTF TGTGCCATAGCTGACAGGGGAGGGAACTATGGCTACACCTTC
hyperexpanded TRBJ1-2 TRBV29-1 TRBD1 CSASRDRGPGYTF TGCAGCGCCTCACGGGACAGGGGTCCGGGCTACACCTTC
- TRBJ2-1 TRBV10-2 - CASSEPRTENEQFF TGCGCCAGCAGTGAGCCCCGGACAGAGAATGAGCAGTTCTTC
- TRBJ2-2 TRBV5-1 TRBD2 CASMGGANTGELFF TGCGCCAGCATGGGGGGGGCGAACACCGGGGAGCTGTTTTTT
once TRBJ2-1 TRBV5-1 - CASSAVNEQFF TGCGCCAGCAGCGCTGTCAATGAGCAGTTCTTC
- TRBJ2-1 TRBV11-2 TRBD2 CASSSQILAGGSNEQFF TGTGCCAGCAGCTCCCAGATTCTAGCGGGGGGGTCAAATGAGCAGTTCTTC
- TRBJ1-5 TRBV7-6 - CASSLWPSKNQPQHF TGTGCCAGCAGCTTATGGCCGAGCAAGAATCAGCCCCAGCATTTT
few TRBJ1-5 TRBV19 - CASSYTSSPQHF TGTGCCAGTAGTTATACATCGTCGCCCCAGCATTTT
- TRBJ1-3 TRBV11-1 - CASSARGAANTIYF TGTGCCAGCAGCGCACGGGGGGCGGCGAACACCATATATTTT
- TRBJ1-5 TRBV10-2 - CASSDLGGYSNQPQHF TGCGCCAGCAGTGACTTGGGGGGTTATAGCAATCAGCCCCAGCATTTT
medium-sized TRBJ1-2 TRBV19 - CASSILGGYGYTF TGTGCCAGTAGTATATTGGGGGGTTACGGCTACACCTTC
- TRBJ1-5 TRBV6-1 - CASSDRGYSNQPQHF TGTGCCAGCAGTGACAGGGGCTATAGCAATCAGCCCCAGCATTTT
few TRBJ2-1 TRBV9 - CASSVEVESNEQFF TGTGCCAGCAGCGTAGAGGTGGAATCCAATGAGCAGTTCTTC
once TRBJ1-1 TRBV27 - CASSSLFKTEAFF TGTGCCAGCAGTTCACTTTTTAAAACTGAAGCTTTCTTT
medium-sized TRBJ2-3 TRBV27 TRBD1 CASEPDRVRSGTDTQYF TGTGCCAGCGAACCAGACAGGGTGAGGTCAGGCACAGATACGCAGTATTTT
once TRBJ1-4 TRBV19 - CASSWAGPSTNEKLFF TGTGCCAGTAGTTGGGCGGGCCCTTCCACTAATGAAAAACTGTTTTTT
- TRBJ1-5 TRBV4-3 TRBD1 CASSLRQGDQPQHF TGCGCCAGCAGCCTCCGACAGGGAGATCAGCCCCAGCATTTT
- TRBJ1-3 TRBV19 - CASSILTSSSGNTIYF TGTGCCAGTAGTATTCTCACATCAAGCTCTGGAAACACCATATATTTT
few TRBJ1-1 TRBV6-6 - CASSTPRSNTEAFF TGTGCCAGCAGTACCCCGCGGAGTAACACTGAAGCTTTCTTT
- TRBJ1-3 TRBV10-3 - CAISDNWASGNTIYF TGTGCCATCAGTGATAATTGGGCGTCCGGAAACACCATATATTTT
- TRBJ1-2 TRBV19 TRBD1 CASSIVGTGDGYTF TGTGCCAGTAGTATAGTAGGGACAGGGGACGGCTACACCTTC
- TRBJ2-5 TRBV29-1 - CSVEAAVGETQYF TGCAGCGTTGAGGCAGCCGTAGGGGAGACCCAGTACTTC
- TRBJ1-4 TRBV28 - CASSPSYEKLFF TGTGCCAGCAGTCCTTCATACGAAAAACTGTTTTTT
- TRBJ2-1 TRBV19 - CASSILGNEQFF TGTGCCAGTAGTATTCTCGGCAATGAGCAGTTCTTC
- TRBJ2-2 TRBV7-2 TRBD1 CASRPPQGAPTGELFF TGTGCCAGCAGGCCTCCCCAGGGGGCGCCAACCGGGGAGCTGTTTTTT
- TRBJ1-1 TRBV15 - CATSRVGQPNTEAFF TGTGCCACCAGCCGCGTAGGACAGCCGAACACTGAAGCTTTCTTT
- TRBJ2-1 TRBV7-2 - CASTHRGGGTANEQFF TGTGCCAGCACCCATAGGGGCGGGGGCACCGCAAATGAGCAGTTCTTC
- TRBJ1-1 TRBV2 - CASSEGGGTLSEAFF TGTGCCAGCAGTGAGGGAGGAGGGACGCTCTCTGAAGCTTTCTTT
- TRBJ2-1 TRBV2 - CASTRRAGNEQFF TGTGCCAGCACCCGGAGGGCGGGGAATGAGCAGTTCTTC
- TRBJ2-1 TRBV4-1 - CASSQDRTGSNEQFF TGCGCCAGCAGCCAAGACCGAACAGGGTCCAATGAGCAGTTCTTC
- TRBJ1-6 TRBV28 - CASNDQGLRSPLHF TGTGCCAGCAATGATCAGGGCTTACGGTCACCCCTCCACTTT
- TRBJ2-2 TRBV30 TRBD2 CAWRGTAGGNTGELFF TGTGCCTGGAGAGGGACAGCGGGAGGGAACACCGGGGAGCTGTTTTTT